This TCR beta chain was identified during a study of T-cell memory formation after mild COVID-19 (dated by TCRdb to 2020 to 2022). About the full investigation: TCR sequence clusters from the two donors were largely donor specific. Longitudinal TCRalpha and TCRbeta repertoire sequencing tracked T-cell clones expanding and contracting after mild COVID-19 in a couple of donors. Two young, previously healthy adult volunteers, one female and one male, were included in the cohort.

Only a few counts were recorded for this clonotype. Its antigen is not yet known. Base-call qualities are not available, and no considerably larger clone is one nucleotide away. The sequencer listed for this sample is Illumina NovaSeq 6000. cDNA libraries for TCRalpha and TCRbeta were prepared by 5'RACE using constant-segment primers, with sample barcodes and unique molecular identifiers added. RNA was extracted from every sample with Trizol reagent. The libraries were amplified in two PCR steps, and the second step added a second sample barcode and Illumina TruSeq adapters. The libraries were sequenced on an Illumina NovaSeq using 2 x 150 bp paired-end reads. The authors processed their data as follows. Reads were demultiplexed and collapsed into UMI-guided consensus sequences with migec v1.2.7. Using mixcr v2.1.11, the UMI consensuses were aligned to TRA and TRB V and J templates and assembled into clonotypes. A clonotype was counted as expanded or contracted only if both edgeR and NoisET called the change significant, with noise models trained on biological replicates. For edgeR calls, the thresholds were a false discovery rate-adjusted p below 0.01 and a log2 fold-change of 1. As an exploratory analysis of dynamics, PCA with hierarchical clustering was applied to max-normalized trajectories of the 1000 most abundant clonotypes. Separately sequenced CD4+ and CD8+ repertoires were used to assign a CD4 or CD8 phenotype to each responding clone. TCRdb took the public reads, trimmed them with fastp at Q25, ran MiXCR for clone calling and kept in-frame beta chains. Here each entry gathers all rows of one CDR3 protein and keeps the most common genes and DNA. These V and J calls derive from TCRdb rather than the authors' analysis. This sample has almost 350,000 distinct CDR3 sequences in its table, and around 20% of those were observed once. The ten most abundant clones make up roughly 21% of the sample.

PBMCs were isolated by Ficoll-Paque density gradient centrifugation. What the research found in general, with its limitations: Contracting CD4+ clones were found mainly in CM and EM memory subsets, while CD8+ clones were enriched in EMRA. Some responding clones were detected in pre-infection memory, suggesting pre-existing cross-reactive memory T cells joined the SARS-CoV-2 response. Whether the second-wave clones peaking on day 37 were SARS-CoV-2 specific was not confirmed. Only two mild cases were covered by the study, and larger cohorts that include severe cases with pre-infection samples were considered necessary. Balanced CD4/CD8 phenotypes were observed for clones contracting from day 15 to 85, whereas a bias towards CD4+ was observed for a second wave of clones expanding from day 15 to 37.

CDR1 SGHRS and CDR2 YFSETQ were looked up in the germline V gene. The CDR3 holds 15 amino acids from the cysteine to the phenylalanine. Left in the record is the CDR3 DNA by itself, 45 bases read in frame from the first base. Trimming at the junction amounts to 0 bases on V and 2 bases on J, and the germline ends lie 10 bases apart. This clonotype originated in a man aged 18 to 29 who had mild COVID-19 (a few samples of this study predate the infection). The sample titles of this study are shuffled in the database, so cell type and time point are left out; the donor was told from shared clones. The rearrangement combines TRBV5-1 with TRBJ2-3; a tentative D match to TRBD1 spans 5 bases. Sequenced sample: PBMCs or a T cell subset sorted from them (not recorded which). The CDR3: CASSLGQIITDTQYF. The nucleotide sequence is given as TGCGCCAGCAGCTTGGGACAGATAATCACAGATACGCAGTATTTT.